Listed below are T cell receptor beta chains from one sample, sequenced in a study of blood T cell repertoires in COVID-19. Here immunoSEQ multiplex PCR was the method, and the copy in TCRdb shows in-frame clones only, minus some. The sample holds more than 140,000 clones; about four fifths are singletons and the top ten take roughly 1.5%. The source material was peripheral blood. Every receptor here comes from a human donor in a cohort sampled during active COVID-19. Both conserved end residues are part of each CDR3.

j_call | v_call | cdr3_aa
TRBJ1-6 | TRBV5-1 | CASSLRQAIGSPLHF
TRBJ1-4 | TRBV6-2/TRBV6-3 | CASSYQGADEKLFF
TRBJ1-2 | TRBV2 | CASSGGRSYGYTF
TRBJ1-2 | TRBV5-8 | CASSFIQGGNGYTF
TRBJ1-1 | TRBV6-2/TRBV6-3 | CASSYIQGNTEAFF
TRBJ2-3 | TRBV29-1 | CSVSIAGGTDTQYF
TRBJ1-1 | TRBV6-5 | CASSSNRVRGNTEAFF
TRBJ2-3 | TRBV2 | CASSEGRTSVADTQYF
TRBJ1-3 | TRBV6-1 | CASGSGGNTIYF
TRBJ1-5 | TRBV5-1 | CASSLEGPRGGQPQHF
TRBJ1-6 | TRBV6-5 | CASRGDSRNSPLHF
TRBJ2-5 | TRBV4-1 | CASSQEASSHRGTQYF
TRBJ2-1 | TRBV9 | CASSVGYRSGRSYNEQFF
TRBJ1-5 | TRBV24-1 | CATSDALTGRPQHF
TRBJ2-7 | TRBV11-2 | CASSPGLHSYEQYF
TRBJ1-2 | TRBV6-5 | CASSTQGADYGYTF
TRBJ2-2 | TRBV5-1 | CASSLAGTGGAGTGELFF
TRBJ2-3 | TRBV6-6 | CASSYASGSTDTQYF
TRBJ2-1 | TRBV27 | CASNRAGTSGINEQFF
TRBJ2-7 | TRBV28 | CASSFQGSYEQYF
TRBJ2-7 | TRBV27 | CASSRTSGGSSYEQYF
TRBJ2-5 | TRBV6-5 | CASSYVGAGTQYF
TRBJ2-2 | TRBV2 | CASSGLAGEVGELFF
TRBJ1-5 | TRBV27 | CASSFRGDTHQPQHF
TRBJ2-2 | TRBV19 | CASNLASGSAGELFF
TRBJ1-1 | TRBV2 | CASSGTSMNTEAFF
TRBJ1-2 | TRBV19 | CASRVHDNYGYTF
TRBJ2-1 | TRBV18 | CASSPELNNEQFF
TRBJ1-2 | TRBV9 | CASSVTTAAYGYTF
TRBJ1-1 | TRBV5-1 | CASSLVEYTEAFF
TRBJ1-1 | TRBV18 | CASSPERAAPLAEAFF
TRBJ2-1 | TRBV14 | CASVLWEGDNEQFF
TRBJ2-2 | TRBV10-3 | CAITAGVNTGELFF
TRBJ2-2 | TRBV24-1 | CATSDPLGAGSMTGELFF